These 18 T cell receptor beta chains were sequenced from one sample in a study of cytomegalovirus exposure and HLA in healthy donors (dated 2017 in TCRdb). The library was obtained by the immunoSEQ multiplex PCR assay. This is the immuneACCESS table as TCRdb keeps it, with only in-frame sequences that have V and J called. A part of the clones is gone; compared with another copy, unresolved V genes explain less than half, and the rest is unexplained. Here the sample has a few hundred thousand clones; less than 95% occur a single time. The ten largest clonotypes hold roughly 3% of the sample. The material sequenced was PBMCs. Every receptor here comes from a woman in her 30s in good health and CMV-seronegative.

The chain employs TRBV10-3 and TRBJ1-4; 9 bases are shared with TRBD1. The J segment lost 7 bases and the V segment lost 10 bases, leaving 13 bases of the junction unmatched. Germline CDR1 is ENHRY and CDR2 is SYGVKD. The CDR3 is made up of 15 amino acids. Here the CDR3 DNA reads TGTGCCACAAGCGCGCCCGGGACAGGGTTTGAAAAACTGTTTTTT. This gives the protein CATSAPGTGFEKLFF.

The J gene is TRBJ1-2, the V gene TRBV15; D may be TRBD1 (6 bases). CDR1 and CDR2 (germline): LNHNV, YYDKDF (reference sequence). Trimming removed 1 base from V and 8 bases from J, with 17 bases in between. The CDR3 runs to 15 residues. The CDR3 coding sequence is TGTGCCACCAGCAGAGGGGACACTCTCTCGGGGGGCTACACCTTC. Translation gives CATSRGDTLSGGYTF.

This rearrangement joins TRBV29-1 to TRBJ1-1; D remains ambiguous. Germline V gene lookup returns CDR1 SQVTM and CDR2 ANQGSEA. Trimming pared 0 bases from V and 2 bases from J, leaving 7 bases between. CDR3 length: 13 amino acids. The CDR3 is CSVEDAVNTEAFF. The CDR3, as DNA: TGCAGCGTTGAAGACGCGGTTAACACTGAAGCTTTCTTT.

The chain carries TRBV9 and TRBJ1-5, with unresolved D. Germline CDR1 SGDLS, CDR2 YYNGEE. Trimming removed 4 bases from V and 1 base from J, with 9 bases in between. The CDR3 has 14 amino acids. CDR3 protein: CASSPSGSNQPQHF. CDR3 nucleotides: TGTGCCAGCAGCCCCTCCGGGAGCAATCAGCCCCAGCATTTT.

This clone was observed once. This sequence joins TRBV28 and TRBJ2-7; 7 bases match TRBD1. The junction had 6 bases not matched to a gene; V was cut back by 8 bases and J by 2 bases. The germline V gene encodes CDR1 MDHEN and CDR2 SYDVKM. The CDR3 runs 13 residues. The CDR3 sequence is CASAGQEPYEQYF. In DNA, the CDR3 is TGTGCCAGCGCCGGACAGGAACCCTACGAGCAGTACTTC. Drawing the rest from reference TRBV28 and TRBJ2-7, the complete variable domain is DVKVTQSSRYLVKRTGEKVFLECVQDMDHENMFWYRQDPGLGLRLIYFSYDVKMKEKGDIPEGYSVSREKKERFSLILESASTNQTSMYLCASAGQEPYEQYFGPGTRLTVT.

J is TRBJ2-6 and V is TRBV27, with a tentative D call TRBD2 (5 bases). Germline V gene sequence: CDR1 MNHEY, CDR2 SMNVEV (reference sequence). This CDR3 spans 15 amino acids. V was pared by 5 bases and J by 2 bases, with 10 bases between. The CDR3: CASSQFGAGANVLTF. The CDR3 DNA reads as TGTGCCAGCAGTCAATTCGGGGCTGGGGCCAACGTCCTGACTTTC. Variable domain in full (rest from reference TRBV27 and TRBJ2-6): EAQVTQNPRYLITVTGKKLTVTCSQNMNHEYMSWYRQDPGLGLRQIYYSMNVEVTDKGDVPEGYKVSRKEKRNFPLILESPSPNQTSLYFCASSQFGAGANVLTFGAGSRLTVL.

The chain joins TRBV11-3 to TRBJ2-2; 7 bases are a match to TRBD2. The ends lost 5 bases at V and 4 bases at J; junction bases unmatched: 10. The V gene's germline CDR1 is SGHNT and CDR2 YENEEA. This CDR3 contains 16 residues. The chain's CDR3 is CASSLPSGEGTGELFF. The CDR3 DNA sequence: TGTGCCAGCAGCCTCCCTTCGGGGGAGGGCACCGGGGAGCTGTTTTTT.

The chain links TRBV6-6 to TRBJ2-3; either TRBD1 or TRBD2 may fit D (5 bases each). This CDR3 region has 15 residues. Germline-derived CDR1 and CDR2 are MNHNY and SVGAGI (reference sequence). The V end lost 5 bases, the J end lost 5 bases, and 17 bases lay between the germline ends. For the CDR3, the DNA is TGTGCCAGCAGTGATTTGGGGGATGGGGGAGATACGCAGTATTTT. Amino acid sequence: CASSDLGDGGDTQYF.

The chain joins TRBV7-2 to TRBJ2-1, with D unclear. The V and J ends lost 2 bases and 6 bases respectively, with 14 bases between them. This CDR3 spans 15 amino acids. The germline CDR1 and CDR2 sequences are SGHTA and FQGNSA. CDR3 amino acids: CASSLSLNLINEQFF. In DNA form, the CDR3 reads TGTGCCAGCAGCTTATCCCTTAATTTAATCAATGAGCAGTTCTTC.

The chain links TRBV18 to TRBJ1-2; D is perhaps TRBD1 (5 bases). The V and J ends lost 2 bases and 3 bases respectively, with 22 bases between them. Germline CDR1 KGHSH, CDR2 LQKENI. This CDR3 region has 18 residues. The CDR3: CASSPSNVIGAYDYGYTF. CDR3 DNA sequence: TGTGCCAGCTCACCATCTAATGTGATCGGGGCGTATGACTATGGCTACACCTTC.

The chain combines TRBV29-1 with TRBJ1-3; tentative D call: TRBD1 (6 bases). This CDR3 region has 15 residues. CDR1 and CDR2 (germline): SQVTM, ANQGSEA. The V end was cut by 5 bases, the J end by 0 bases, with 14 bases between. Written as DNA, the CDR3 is TGCAGCGTTTTCGGACAGTCAATCTCTGGAAACACCATATATTTT. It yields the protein CSVFGQSISGNTIYF. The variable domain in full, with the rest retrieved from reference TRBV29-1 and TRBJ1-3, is SAVISQKPSRDICQRGTSLTIQCQVDSQVTMMFWYRQQPGQSLTLIATANQGSEATYESGFVIDKFPISRPNLTFSTLTVSNMSPEDSSIYLCSVFGQSISGNTIYFGEGSWLTVV.

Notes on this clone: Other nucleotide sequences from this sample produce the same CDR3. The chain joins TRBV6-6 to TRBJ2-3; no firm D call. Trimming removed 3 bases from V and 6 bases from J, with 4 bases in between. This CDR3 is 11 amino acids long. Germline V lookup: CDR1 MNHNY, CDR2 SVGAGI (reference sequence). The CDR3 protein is CASSYLDTQYF. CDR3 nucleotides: TGTGCCAGCAGTTATCTCGATACGCAGTATTTT.

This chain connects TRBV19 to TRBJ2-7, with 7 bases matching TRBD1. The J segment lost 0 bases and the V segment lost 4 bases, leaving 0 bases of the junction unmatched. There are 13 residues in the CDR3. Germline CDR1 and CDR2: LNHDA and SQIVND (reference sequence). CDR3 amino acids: CASSTGGSYEQYF. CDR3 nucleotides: TGTGCCAGTAGTACAGGGGGCTCCTACGAGCAGTACTTC.

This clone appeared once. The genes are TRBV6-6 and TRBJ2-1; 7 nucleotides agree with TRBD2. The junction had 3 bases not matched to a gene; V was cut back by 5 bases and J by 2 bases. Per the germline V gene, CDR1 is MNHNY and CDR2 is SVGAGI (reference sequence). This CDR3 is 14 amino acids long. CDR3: CASSLAAAYNEQFF. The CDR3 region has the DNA TGTGCCAGCAGTCTAGCGGCTGCCTACAATGAGCAGTTCTTC.

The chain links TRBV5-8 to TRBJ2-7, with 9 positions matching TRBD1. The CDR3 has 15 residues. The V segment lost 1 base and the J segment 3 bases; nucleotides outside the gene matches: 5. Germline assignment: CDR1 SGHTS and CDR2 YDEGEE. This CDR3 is CASSLRPGQGYEQYF. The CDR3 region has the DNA TGTGCCAGCAGCTTGCGCCCGGGACAGGGCTACGAGCAGTACTTC.

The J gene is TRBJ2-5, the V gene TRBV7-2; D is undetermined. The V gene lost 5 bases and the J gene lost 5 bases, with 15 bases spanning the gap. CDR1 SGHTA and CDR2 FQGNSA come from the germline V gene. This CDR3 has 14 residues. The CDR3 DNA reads TGTGCCAGCAGCGACGTAGTAGGACCTGAGACCCAGTACTTC. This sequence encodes CASSDVVGPETQYF.

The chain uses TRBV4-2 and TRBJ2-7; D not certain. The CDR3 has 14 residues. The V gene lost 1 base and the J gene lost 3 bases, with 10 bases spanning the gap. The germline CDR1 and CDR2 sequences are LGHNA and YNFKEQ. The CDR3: CASSQGVSDYEQYF. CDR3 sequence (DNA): TGTGCCAGCAGCCAAGGCGTCAGCGACTACGAGCAGTACTTC.

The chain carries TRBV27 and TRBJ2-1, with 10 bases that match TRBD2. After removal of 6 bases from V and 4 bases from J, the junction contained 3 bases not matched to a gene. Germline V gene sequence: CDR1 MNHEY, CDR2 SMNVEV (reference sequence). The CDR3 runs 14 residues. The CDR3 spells CASSLAGVYNEQFF. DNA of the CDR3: TGTGCCAGCAGCCTAGCGGGAGTTTACAATGAGCAGTTCTTC.